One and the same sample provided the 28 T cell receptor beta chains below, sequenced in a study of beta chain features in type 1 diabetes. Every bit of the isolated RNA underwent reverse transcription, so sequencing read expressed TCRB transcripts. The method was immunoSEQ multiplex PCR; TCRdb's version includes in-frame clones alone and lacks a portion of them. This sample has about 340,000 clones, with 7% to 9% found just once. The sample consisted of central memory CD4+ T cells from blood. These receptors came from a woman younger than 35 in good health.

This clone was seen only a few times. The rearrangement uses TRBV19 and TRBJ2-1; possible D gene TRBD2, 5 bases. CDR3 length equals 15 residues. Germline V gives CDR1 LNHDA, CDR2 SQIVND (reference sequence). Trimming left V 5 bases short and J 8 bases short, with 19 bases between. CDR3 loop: CASSPGSALIDEQFF. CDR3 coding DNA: TGTGCCAGTAGTCCCGGTAGCGCGCTTATCGATGAGCAGTTCTTC. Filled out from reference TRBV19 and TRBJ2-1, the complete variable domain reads DGGITQSPKYLFRKEGQNVTLSCEQNLNHDAMYWYRQDPGQGLRLIYYSQIVNDFQKGDIAEGYSVSREKKESFPLTVTSAQKNPTAFYLCASSPGSALIDEQFFGPGTRLTVL.

Here the CDR3 DNA reads TGTGCCAGTCTTAGCGGAGCTAGCGGGACAGGGTCCTACAATGAGCAGTTCTTC. This gives the protein CASLSGASGTGSYNEQFF. V usage is TRBV19 and J usage is TRBJ2-1, with D perhaps given as TRBD1 or TRBD2 (9 bases each). This CDR3 region has 18 residues. The V gene lost 8 bases and the J gene lost 1 base, with 24 bases spanning the gap. From germline, CDR1 is LNHDA and CDR2 SQIVND (reference sequence). The variable domain in full, with the rest retrieved from reference TRBV19 and TRBJ2-1, is DGGITQSPKYLFRKEGQNVTLSCEQNLNHDAMYWYRQDPGQGLRLIYYSQIVNDFQKGDIAEGYSVSREKKESFPLTVTSAQKNPTAFYLCASLSGASGTGSYNEQFFGPGTRLTVL.

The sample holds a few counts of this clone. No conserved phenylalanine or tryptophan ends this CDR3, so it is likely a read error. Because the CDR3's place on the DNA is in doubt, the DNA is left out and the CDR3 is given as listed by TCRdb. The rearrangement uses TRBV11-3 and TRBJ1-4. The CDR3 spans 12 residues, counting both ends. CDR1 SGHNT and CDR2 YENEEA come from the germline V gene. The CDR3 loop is CASRLKNPQRLD.

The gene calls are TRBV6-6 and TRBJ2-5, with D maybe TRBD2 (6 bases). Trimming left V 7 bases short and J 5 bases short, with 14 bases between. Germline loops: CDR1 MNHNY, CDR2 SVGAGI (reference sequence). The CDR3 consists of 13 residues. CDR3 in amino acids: CASNNYGGETQYF. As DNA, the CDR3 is TGTGCCAGCAACAACTACGGAGGGGAGACCCAGTACTTC.

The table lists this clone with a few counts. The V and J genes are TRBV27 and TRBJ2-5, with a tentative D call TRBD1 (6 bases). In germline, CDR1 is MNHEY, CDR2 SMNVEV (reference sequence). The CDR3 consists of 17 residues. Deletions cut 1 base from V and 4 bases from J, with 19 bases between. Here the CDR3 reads CASSLWGNSRGRETQYF. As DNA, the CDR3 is TGTGCCAGCAGTTTATGGGGTAATTCCAGGGGCCGAGAGACCCAGTACTTC.

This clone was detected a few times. The chain's CDR3 is CASSVSGLANEQFF. DNA for the CDR3: TGTGCCAGCAGCGTATCAGGACTAGCCAATGAGCAGTTCTTC. The chain joins TRBV9 to TRBJ2-1, with TRBD2 identical over 8 bases. CDR1 SGDLS and CDR2 YYNGEE come from the germline V gene. The CDR3 sequence is 14 residues long. Unmatched junction bases numbered 3, after V lost 1 base and J lost 6 bases.

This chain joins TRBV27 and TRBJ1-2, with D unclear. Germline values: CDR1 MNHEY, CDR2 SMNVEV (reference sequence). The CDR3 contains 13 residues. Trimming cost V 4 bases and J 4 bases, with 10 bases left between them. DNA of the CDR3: TGTGCCAGCAGTTCCTCACGCCTCTATGGCTACACCTTC. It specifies CASSSSRLYGYTF.

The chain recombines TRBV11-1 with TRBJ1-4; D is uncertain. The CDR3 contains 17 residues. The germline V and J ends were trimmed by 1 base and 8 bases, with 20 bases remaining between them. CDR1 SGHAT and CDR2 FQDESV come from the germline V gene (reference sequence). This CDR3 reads CASSLGAGSGVAEKLFF. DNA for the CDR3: TGTGCCAGCAGCTTAGGCGCGGGGTCGGGTGTTGCCGAAAAACTGTTTTTT.

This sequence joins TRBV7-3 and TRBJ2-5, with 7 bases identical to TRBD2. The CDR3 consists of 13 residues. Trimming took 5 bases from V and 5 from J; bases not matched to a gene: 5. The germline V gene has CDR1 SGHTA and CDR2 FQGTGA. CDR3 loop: CASSAGLDETQYF. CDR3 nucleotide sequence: TGTGCCAGCAGCGCCGGACTAGACGAGACCCAGTACTTC.

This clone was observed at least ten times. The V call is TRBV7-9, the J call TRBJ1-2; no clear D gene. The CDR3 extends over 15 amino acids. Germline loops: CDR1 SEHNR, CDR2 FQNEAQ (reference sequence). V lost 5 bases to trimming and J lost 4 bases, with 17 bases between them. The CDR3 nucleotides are TGTGCCAGCAGCCGAAGATCCGACTCGCGCTATGGCTACACCTTC. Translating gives CASSRRSDSRYGYTF.

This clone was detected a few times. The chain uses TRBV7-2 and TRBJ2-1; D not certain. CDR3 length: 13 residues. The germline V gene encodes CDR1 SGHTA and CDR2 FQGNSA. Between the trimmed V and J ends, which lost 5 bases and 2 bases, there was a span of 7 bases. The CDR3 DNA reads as TGTGCCAGCAGCCAAAACACCTACAATGAGCAGTTCTTC. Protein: CASSQNTYNEQFF.

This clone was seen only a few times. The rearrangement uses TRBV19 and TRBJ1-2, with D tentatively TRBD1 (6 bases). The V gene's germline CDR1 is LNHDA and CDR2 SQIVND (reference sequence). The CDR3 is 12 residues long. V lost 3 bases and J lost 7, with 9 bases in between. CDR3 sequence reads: CASSIHRAGYTF. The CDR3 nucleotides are TGTGCCAGTAGTATTCACAGGGCTGGCTACACCTTC.

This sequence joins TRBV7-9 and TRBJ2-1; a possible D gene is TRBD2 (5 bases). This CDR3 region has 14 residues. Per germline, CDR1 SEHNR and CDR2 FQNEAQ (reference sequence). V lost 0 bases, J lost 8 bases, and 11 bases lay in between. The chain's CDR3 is CASSLARLADEQFF. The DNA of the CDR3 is TGTGCCAGCAGCTTAGCGCGGCTAGCTGATGAGCAGTTCTTC.

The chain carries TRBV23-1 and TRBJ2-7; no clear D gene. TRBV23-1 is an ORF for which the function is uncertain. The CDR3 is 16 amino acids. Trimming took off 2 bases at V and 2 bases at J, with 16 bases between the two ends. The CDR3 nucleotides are TGCGCCAGCAGTCAACACCCAGGACCTATGACCTACGAGCAGTACTTC. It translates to CASSQHPGPMTYEQYF.

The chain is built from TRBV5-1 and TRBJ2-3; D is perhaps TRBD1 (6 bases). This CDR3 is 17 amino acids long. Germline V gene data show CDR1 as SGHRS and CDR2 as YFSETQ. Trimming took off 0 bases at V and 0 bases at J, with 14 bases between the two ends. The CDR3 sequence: CASSLGMGASSTDTQYF. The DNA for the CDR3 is TGCGCCAGCAGCTTGGGTATGGGGGCGTCTAGCACAGATACGCAGTATTTT.

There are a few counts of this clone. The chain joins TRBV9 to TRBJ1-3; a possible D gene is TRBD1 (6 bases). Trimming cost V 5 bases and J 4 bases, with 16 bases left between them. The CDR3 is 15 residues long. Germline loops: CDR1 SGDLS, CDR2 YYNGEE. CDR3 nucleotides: TGTGCCAGCAGTAATGCGGGGGCCCTCGGAAACACCATATATTTT. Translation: CASSNAGALGNTIYF.

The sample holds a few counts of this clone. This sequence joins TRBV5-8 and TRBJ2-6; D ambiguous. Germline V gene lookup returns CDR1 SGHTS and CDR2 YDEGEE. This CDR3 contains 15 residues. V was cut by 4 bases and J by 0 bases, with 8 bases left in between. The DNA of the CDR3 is TGTGCCAGCAGCCAAGACGACTCTGGGGCCAACGTCCTGACTTTC. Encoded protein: CASSQDDSGANVLTF.

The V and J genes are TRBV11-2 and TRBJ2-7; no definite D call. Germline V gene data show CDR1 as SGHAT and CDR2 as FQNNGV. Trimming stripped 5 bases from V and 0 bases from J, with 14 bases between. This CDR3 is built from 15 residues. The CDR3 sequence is CASSLDPGRSYEQYF. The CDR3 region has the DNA TGTGCCAGCAGCCTGGACCCGGGCCGCTCCTACGAGCAGTACTTC.

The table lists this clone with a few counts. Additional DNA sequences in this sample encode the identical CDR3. The chain's CDR3 is CASSYLQETQYF. In DNA, the CDR3 is TGTGCCAGCAGCTACCTTCAAGAGACCCAGTACTTC. V gene TRBV7-2 combines with J gene TRBJ2-5; D not resolved. Per germline, CDR1 SGHTA and CDR2 FQGNSA. Trimming shortened V by 4 bases and J by 2 bases, and 5 bases separated the two germline ends. This CDR3 contains 12 residues.

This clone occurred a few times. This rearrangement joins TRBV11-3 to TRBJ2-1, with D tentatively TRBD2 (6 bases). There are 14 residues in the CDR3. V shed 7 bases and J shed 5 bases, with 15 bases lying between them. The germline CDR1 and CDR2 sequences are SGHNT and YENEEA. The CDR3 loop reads CASTLSGLHNEQFF. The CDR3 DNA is TGTGCCAGCACACTTAGCGGCTTGCACAATGAGCAGTTCTTC.

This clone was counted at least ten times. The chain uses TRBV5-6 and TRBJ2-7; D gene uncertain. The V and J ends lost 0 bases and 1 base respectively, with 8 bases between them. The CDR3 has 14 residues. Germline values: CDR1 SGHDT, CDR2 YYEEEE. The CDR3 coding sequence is TGTGCCAGCAGCTTGGACAGTATGTCCTACGAGCAGTACTTC. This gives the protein CASSLDSMSYEQYF.

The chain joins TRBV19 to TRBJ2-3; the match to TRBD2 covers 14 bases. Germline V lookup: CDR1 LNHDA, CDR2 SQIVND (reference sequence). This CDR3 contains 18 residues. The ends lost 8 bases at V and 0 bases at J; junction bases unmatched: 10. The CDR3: CASAPGLAGGRSTDTQYF. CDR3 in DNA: TGTGCCAGTGCACCAGGACTAGCGGGAGGCCGAAGCACAGATACGCAGTATTTT.

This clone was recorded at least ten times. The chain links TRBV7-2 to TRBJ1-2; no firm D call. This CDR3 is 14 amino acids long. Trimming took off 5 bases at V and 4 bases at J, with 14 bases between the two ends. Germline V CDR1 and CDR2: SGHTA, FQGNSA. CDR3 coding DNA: TGTGCCAGCAGCCCGATGATGAAAGGCTATGGCTACACCTTC. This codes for CASSPMMKGYGYTF. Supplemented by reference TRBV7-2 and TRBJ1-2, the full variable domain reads GAGVSQSPSNKVTEKGKDVELRCDPISGHTALYWYRQSLGQGLEFLIYFQGNSAPDKSGLPSDRFSAERTGGSVSTLTIQRTQQEDSAVYLCASSPMMKGYGYTFGSGTRLTVV.

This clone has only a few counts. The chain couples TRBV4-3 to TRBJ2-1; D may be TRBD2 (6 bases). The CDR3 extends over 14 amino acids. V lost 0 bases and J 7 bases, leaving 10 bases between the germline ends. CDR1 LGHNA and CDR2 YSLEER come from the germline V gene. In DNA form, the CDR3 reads TGCGCCAGCAGCCAAGAGGAGGGGCGAAATGAGCAGTTCTTC. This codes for CASSQEEGRNEQFF.

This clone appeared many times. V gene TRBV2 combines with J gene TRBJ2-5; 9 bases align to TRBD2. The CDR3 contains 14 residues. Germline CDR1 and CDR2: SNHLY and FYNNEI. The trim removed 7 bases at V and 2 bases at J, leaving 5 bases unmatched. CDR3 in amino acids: CASNVLAGQETQYF. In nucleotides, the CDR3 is TGTGCCAGCAATGTCCTAGCGGGGCAAGAGACCCAGTACTTC.

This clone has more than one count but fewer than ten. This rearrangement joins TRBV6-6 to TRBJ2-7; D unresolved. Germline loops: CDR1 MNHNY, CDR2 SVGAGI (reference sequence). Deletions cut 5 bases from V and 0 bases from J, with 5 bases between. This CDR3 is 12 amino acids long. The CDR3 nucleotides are TGTGCCAGCAGTCCTAGCTCCTACGAGCAGTACTTC. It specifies CASSPSSYEQYF.

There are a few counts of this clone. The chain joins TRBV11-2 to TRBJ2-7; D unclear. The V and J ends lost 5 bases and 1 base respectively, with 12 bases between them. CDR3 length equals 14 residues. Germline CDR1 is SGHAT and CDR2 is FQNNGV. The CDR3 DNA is TGTGCCAGCAGCCCAGTTTGGCGTTCCTACGAGCAGTACTTC. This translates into CASSPVWRSYEQYF. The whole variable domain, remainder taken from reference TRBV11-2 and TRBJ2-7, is EAGVAQSPRYKIIEKRQSVAFWCNPISGHATLYWYQQILGQGPKLLIQFQNNGVVDDSQLPKDRFSAERLKGVDSTLKIQPAKLEDSAVYLCASSPVWRSYEQYFGPGTRLTVT.

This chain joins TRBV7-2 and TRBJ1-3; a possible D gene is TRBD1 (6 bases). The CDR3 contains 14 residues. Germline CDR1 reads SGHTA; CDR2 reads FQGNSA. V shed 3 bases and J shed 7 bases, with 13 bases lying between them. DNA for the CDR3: TGTGCCAGCAGCTTCGGGCAGGGGAGGAACACCATATATTTT. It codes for CASSFGQGRNTIYF.